This entry features one T cell receptor beta chain sequence. Its antigen is unidentified. These data originate in a study of T cell repertoires in cytomegalovirus infection. Whole-study context: The public TCR beta signatures pointed to both CMV infection and matching HLA type. Overall study results and limits: HLA-C-restricted CMV clonotypes gave the most frequent clonotype in two of eight donors.

One entry per CDR3 protein, called by TCRdb with MiXCR from the reads. The sample holds approximately 910,000 distinct CDR3 sequences, about 33% seen once. Germline-derived CDR1 and CDR2 are SEHNR and FQNEAQ (reference sequence). The CDR3 runs to 21 residues. V was pared by 1 base and J by 2 bases, with 29 bases between. The specimen comprised cultured CD8+ T cells from PBMCs, sampled from culture after CMV antigen stimulation. This TCR was recovered from a human donor in good health (CMV status not recorded). Some clones in this sample may be carry-over from other donors' samples. This chain uses TRBV7-9 with TRBJ2-5, with D perhaps matching TRBD1 (7 bases). The CDR3 region has the DNA TGTGCCAGCAGCTTAGGTTGGGGGGACAGACCCATCAAGGGTACGCAAGAGACCCAGTACTTC. Its protein is CASSLGWGDRPIKGTQETQYF.